This record covers a single T cell receptor (beta chain). Its antigen remains undetermined. Base qualities were left out, and no much larger clone turns up one base away. These data originate in a study of T cell responses to AZD1222 COVID-19 vaccine (dated by TCRdb to the early 2020s). About the investigation overall: AZD1222 recipients with second doses at about 4 weeks or about 12 weeks were pooled, because spike-specific TCR depth and breadth did not differ between schedules. TCR sequencing covered 230 or so trial participants: 200 to 210 given two doses of AZD1222 and about 26 given two doses of MenACWY control vaccine. Trial participants were enrolled by age into 18-55, 56-69 and 70-plus year subgroups, with approximately 150, 28 and 58 TCR-sequenced participants respectively.

The CDR3 regions of human TCRbeta chains were subjected to immunosequencing. On the study's bioinformatics: TCRs in the repertoires were compared against a reference library of SARS-CoV-2-specific TCRs that had been generated with the MIRA antigen-specificity platform. Breadth was defined as the fraction of unique TCRs that were SARS-CoV-2-associated. Depth was defined as the fraction of total T cells that were SARS-CoV-2-associated. Using the MIRA data, each spike-specific TCR was assigned both to the spike region to which the TCR was reactive and to a CD4 or CD8 class. Log10-transformed breadth and depth values were compared by one-way ANOVA with Sidak's multiple comparisons tests. Sourced from immuneACCESS, this table was stored by TCRdb with only in-frame sequences that have V and J called. A share of the clones is absent; for the studies checked, an unresolved V gene accounts for under half, and the remainder has no known explanation. The DNA gave D and trimming, while V, J and clone size come from that table. The table for this sample lists 150,000 or so clones; 90% to 95% of them were counted only once. The ten largest clonotypes hold under 4% of the sample.

V is cut by 7 bases and J by 1 base, and the space between the germline ends is 11 bases. Counted from cysteine to phenylalanine, this CDR3 has 13 amino acids. Just CDR3 DNA is preserved here, 39 bases in frame from base 1. General conclusions and limits of the study: Vaccine-associated CD4 TCRs spanned the whole spike protein, with dominant responses in regions 160-218 and 743-854. Conclusions about previously exposed vaccinees are limited, since just 6 or 7 AZD1222 recipients were seropositive for SARS-CoV-2 at baseline. Participants were mostly white British and included more females than males, and it was suggested by the authors that clonal diversity may have been underestimated. Nearly half of unique spike-specific TCRs reportedly recognized epitopes outside regions mutated in the B.1.351 and B.1.1.7 variants. Because no samples from the day 14 peak response were available, repertoires could be characterized only after the peak T cell response. Spike-specific TCR breadth and depth rose significantly after two AZD1222 doses compared with day 0 and with MenACWY recipients. The 56-69-year group was small, and its depth increase did not reach significance, likely because of low power.

The meaning of the sample's time point label: baseline before first vaccination. Vaccinee samples were obtained from the UK trials COV001 and COV002, which included a single-blind randomized controlled phase 2/3 trial of AZD1222 (ChAdOx1 nCoV-19) in healthy adults. Trial participant PBMC samples were collected at day 0 and day 28 after the second dose for TCRbeta chain sequencing. Sequences were derived from peripheral blood, sampled on day 0 of AZD1222 vaccination. The clonotype comes from an adult in good health. Rearrangement joined TRBV12-3 or TRBV12-4 to TRBJ2-7; the D gene cannot be named for sure. The CDR3 in this case is CASTPGPSYEQYF. The bases are TGTGCCAGCACCCCAGGCCCATCCTACGAGCAGTACTTC.